This entry features one TCR beta chain sequence. The record originates from a study of T cell changes during pregnancy in multiple sclerosis. Germline V CDR1 and CDR2: SGHTA, FQGNSA. J lost 0 bases, V lost 5 bases, and 6 bases had no gene match. The CDR3 contains 16 residues. Method: immunoSEQ multiplex PCR; TCRdb's copy keeps in-frame clones and lacks some. The sample shows 26,000 or so clones, roughly nine tenths of them seen only once. The chain carries TRBV7-2 and TRBJ1-4; 7 positions match TRBD1. The source was CD4+ T cells from peripheral blood mononuclear cells, collected in the first trimester of pregnancy. The clonotype comes from a female donor in good health, enrolled as a control in a pregnancy study. For the CDR3, the DNA is TGTGCCAGCAGCCTACAGGGGAGCGCAACTAATGAAAAACTGTTTTTT. Its translation is CASSLQGSATNEKLFF.